The 21 T cell receptor beta chains in this list originate from one sample, sequenced in a study of blood T cell repertoires in COVID-19. Measured with immunoSEQ multiplex PCR; TCRdb has only the in-frame clones, and not every one. Altogether some 100,000 clones are present, around four fifths being singletons, with the ten largest covering 12%. Sequencing was carried out using peripheral blood. The receptors come from a woman in her 70s with acute or convalescent COVID-19.

The chain couples TRBV7-3 to TRBJ2-2; D might be TRBD2 (6 bases). Germline V CDR1 and CDR2: SGHTA, FQGTGA. This CDR3 spans 14 amino acids. V dropped 5 bases and J dropped 7 bases, with 14 bases sitting between them. This CDR3 is CASSLRRDGGELFF. For the CDR3, the DNA is TGTGCCAGCAGCCTCCGGCGGGACGGCGGGGAGCTGTTTTTT.

The rearrangement uses TRBV5-5 and TRBJ2-7; TRBD1 agrees at 8 bases. V lost 4 bases to trimming and J lost 3 bases; unmatched junction nucleotides: 3. The CDR3 covers 13 residues. In germline, CDR1 is SGHKS, CDR2 YYEKEE (reference sequence). The CDR3 nucleotides read TGTGCCAGCAGCCTACAGGGGGACTACGAGCAGTACGTC. Its protein is CASSLQGDYEQYV.

V and J are TRBV6-1 and TRBJ1-2; D possibly corresponds to TRBD1 (5 bases). Trimming removed 2 bases at V and 8 bases at J, with 18 bases between. This CDR3 is 15 amino acids long. Germline lookup yields CDR1 MNHNS and CDR2 SASEGT. In nucleotides, the CDR3 is TGTGCCAGCAGTGAATACTCGGCGGGGGGACGCGGCTACACCTTC. This gives the protein CASSEYSAGGRGYTF.

The chain employs TRBV6-4 and TRBJ1-2, with unresolved D. V dropped 3 bases and J dropped 4 bases, with 9 bases sitting between them. The CDR3 is made up of 13 amino acids. Per the germline V gene, CDR1 is MRHNA and CDR2 is SNTAGT. The CDR3 sequence: CASSESAGYGYTF. For the CDR3, the DNA is TGTGCCAGCAGTGAATCGGCGGGCTATGGCTACACCTTC.

This clone was counted a single time. V gene TRBV4-3 combines with J gene TRBJ1-2; D might be TRBD1 (5 bases). From germline, CDR1 is LGHNA and CDR2 YSLEER. V gave up 4 bases and J gave up 7 bases, with 16 bases separating them. This CDR3 region has 14 residues. The CDR3 DNA sequence: TGCGCCAGCAGCCCCCTTCTACAGGCCTTTGGCTACACCTTC. Its protein is CASSPLLQAFGYTF.

The V gene is TRBV18, the J gene TRBJ2-1; TRBD1 aligns across 9 bases. Germline assignment: CDR1 KGHSH and CDR2 LQKENI. This CDR3 region has 15 residues. The V gene end was trimmed by 5 bases and the J gene end by 2 bases; junction bases not matched to a gene: 4. The chain's CDR3 is CASSSGQGPYNEQFF. In nucleotides, the CDR3 is TGTGCCAGCTCATCGGGACAGGGTCCCTACAATGAGCAGTTCTTC.

The V gene is TRBV7-3, the J gene TRBJ1-1, with D hard to call. V was cut by 5 bases and J by 1 base, with 8 bases left in between. Germline CDR1 reads SGHTA; CDR2 reads FQGTGA. CDR3 size: 13 residues. The CDR3 bases are TGTGCCAGCAGCCCCGCAGGGAACACTGAAGCTTTCTTT. It yields the protein CASSPAGNTEAFF. Looking up the rest from reference TRBV7-3 and TRBJ1-1 gives the full variable domain: GAGVSQTPSNKVTEKGKYVELRCDPISGHTALYWYRQSLGQGPEFLIYFQGTGAADDSGLPNDRFFAVRPEGSVSTLKIQRTERGDSAVYLCASSPAGNTEAFFGQGTRLTVV.

The J gene is TRBJ1-2, the V gene TRBV11-3, with D hard to call. Per the germline V gene, CDR1 is SGHNT and CDR2 is YENEEA. V lost 1 base to trimming and J lost 8 bases, with 20 bases between them. The CDR3 has 16 amino acids. The CDR3 sequence is CASSLVVPLFAWGYTF. The CDR3 nucleotides are TGTGCCAGCAGCTTAGTGGTACCACTTTTTGCCTGGGGCTACACCTTC.

V usage is TRBV6-5 and J usage is TRBJ1-2; D may be TRBD1 (5 bases). The CDR3 runs to 14 residues. The ends were cut back, 10 bases at V and 4 bases at J, with 19 bases in the middle. Germline assignment: CDR1 MNHEY and CDR2 SVGAGI. The CDR3 nucleotides are TGTGCCACCCTGGACACAACCTGGGGCTATGGCTACACCTTC. Its protein product is CATLDTTWGYGYTF.

This clone was detected a few times. This chain uses TRBV30 with TRBJ2-3, with 9 bases matching TRBD2. V shed 3 bases and J 2 bases; nucleotides not matched to a gene: 6. Germline V gene sequence: CDR1 GTSNPN, CDR2 SVGIG (reference sequence). The CDR3 is 15 amino acids. CDR3 loop: CAWRVAGEYTDTQYF. As DNA, the CDR3 is TGTGCCTGGAGAGTAGCGGGGGAATACACAGATACGCAGTATTTT.

The chain combines TRBV3-1 (or the pseudogene TRBV3-2) with TRBJ1-3, with D hard to call. From germline, CDR1 is LGHDT and CDR2 YNNKEL (reference sequence). The length of the CDR3 is 16 residues. Trimming cost V 2 bases and J 7 bases, with 18 bases left between them. The CDR3, as DNA: TGTGCCAGCAGCCAAACCTGGACTGACATGGGCAACACCATATATTTT. This encodes CASSQTWTDMGNTIYF.

The V and J genes are TRBV6-2 or TRBV6-3 and TRBJ2-3, with 8 nucleotides matching TRBD2. CDR3 length: 16 amino acids. The junction had 6 bases not matched to a gene; V was cut back by 0 bases and J by 4 bases. The germline gives CDR1 MNHEY, CDR2 SVGEGT. CDR3 DNA: TGTGCCAGCAGTTACTCACAGACCGGGGGGGCAGATACGCAGTATTTT. Its protein is CASSYSQTGGADTQYF.

The chain uses TRBV18 and TRBJ2-5, with a possible D match to TRBD1 (6 bases). In germline, CDR1 is KGHSH, CDR2 LQKENI. This CDR3 is 13 amino acids long. V was clipped by 0 bases and J by 10 bases, with 12 bases between them. In nucleotides, the CDR3 is TGTGCCAGCTCACCACCACAGGGCATGGGCCAGTACTTC. Protein: CASSPPQGMGQYF.

The chain joins TRBV19 to TRBJ1-1; D gene ambiguous. The length of the CDR3 is 13 residues. V lost 4 bases to trimming and J lost 6 bases, with 12 bases between them. Germline assignment: CDR1 LNHDA and CDR2 SQIVND (reference sequence). The CDR3 DNA reads TGTGCCAGTAGTAACATATGGGGAGCTGAAGCTTTCTTT. Translating it yields CASSNIWGAEAFF.

The genes are TRBV6-5 and TRBJ2-1; 10 positions match TRBD2. Germline V gene data show CDR1 as MNHEY and CDR2 as SVGAGI. The CDR3 contains 14 residues. J lost 8 bases, V lost 10 bases, and 11 bases had no gene match. This chain's CDR3 is CATRTSGGWDEQFF. In nucleotides, the CDR3 is TGTGCCACTCGGACTAGCGGTGGATGGGATGAGCAGTTCTTC.

V gene TRBV27 combines with J gene TRBJ1-6; 7 positions match TRBD1. V gave up 3 bases and J gave up 10 bases; unmatched junction bases: 18. The CDR3 covers 18 residues. Germline V gene lookup returns CDR1 MNHEY and CDR2 SMNVEV (reference sequence). CDR3 protein: CASSLFMFRTGKGSPLHF. For the CDR3, the DNA is TGTGCCAGCAGTTTGTTTATGTTTCGGACAGGAAAAGGATCACCCCTCCACTTT.

In its sample, this clone was seen once. CDR3 DNA: TGTGCCAGCAGCTTAGTTCCGCGGGGGGACCAAGAGACCCAGTACTTC. Its protein product is CASSLVPRGDQETQYF. V is TRBV7-2 and J is TRBJ2-5; 8 bases line up with TRBD2. The germline CDR1 and CDR2 sequences are SGHTA and FQGNSA. V was pared by 1 base and J by 0 bases, with 4 bases of the junction left unmatched. This CDR3 is built from 16 residues.

The chain is built from TRBV9 and TRBJ2-1; no reliable D call. V lost 3 bases, J lost 7 bases, and 11 bases lay in between. CDR1 and CDR2 (germline): SGDLS, YYNGEE. The length of the CDR3 is 13 residues. The CDR3 reads CASSGLHENEQFF. Here the CDR3 DNA reads TGTGCCAGCAGCGGACTTCATGAAAATGAGCAGTTCTTC.

V and J are TRBV3-1 (or the pseudogene TRBV3-2) and TRBJ1-2; D unresolved. Germline V gene lookup returns CDR1 LGHDT and CDR2 YNNKEL (reference sequence). V was trimmed by 8 bases and J by 4 bases, leaving 14 bases between them. The CDR3 is 13 amino acids. CDR3 amino acids: CASGDQASYGYTF. The CDR3 nucleotides read TGTGCCAGCGGTGATCAGGCTTCCTATGGCTACACCTTC.

This chain links TRBV18 with TRBJ1-4; D is uncertain. Germline lookup yields CDR1 KGHSH and CDR2 LQKENI. Trimming took off 0 bases at V and 3 bases at J, with 11 bases between the two ends. The CDR3 runs to 16 residues. The CDR3: CASSPPGRNANEKLFF. The CDR3 DNA is TGTGCCAGCTCACCACCGGGCAGAAATGCTAATGAAAAACTGTTTTTT.

This clone has just one count. V usage is TRBV7-3 and J usage is TRBJ1-1; 7 bases map to TRBD1. J lost 8 bases, V lost 6 bases, and 9 bases had no gene match. CDR1 SGHTA and CDR2 FQGTGA come from the germline V gene. CDR3 size: 13 residues. The CDR3 protein is CASRSGGSPEAFF. Here the CDR3 DNA reads TGTGCCAGCAGGTCAGGGGGATCGCCCGAAGCTTTCTTT. Variable domain in full (rest from reference TRBV7-3 and TRBJ1-1): GAGVSQTPSNKVTEKGKYVELRCDPISGHTALYWYRQSLGQGPEFLIYFQGTGAADDSGLPNDRFFAVRPEGSVSTLKIQRTERGDSAVYLCASRSGGSPEAFFGQGTRLTVV.